This T cell receptor beta chain is from a study of cytomegalovirus exposure and HLA in healthy donors. The overall study: An analysis done earlier identified fewer than 140 million unique TCR beta sequences from around 180 million T cells. Some 77 million unique TCRs from HLA-typed donors were held in an early release of data.

The PCR was carried out with 60 Vbeta primers and 13 Jbeta primers. Profiled with immunoSEQ multiplex PCR; TCRdb holds only in-frame clones, not every one. The sample lists 120,000 to 150,000 clones, over 65% seen once, with under 3% in the top ten. The CDR3 is made up of 15 amino acids. Trimming pared 5 bases from V and 7 bases from J, leaving 17 bases between. Germline-derived CDR1 and CDR2 are SEHNR and FQNEAQ (reference sequence). Study-wide findings and caveats: Earlier analysis found most TCR beta V segments productive about 87% or about 30% of the time.

Points on this clone: Its specificity is unknown.

Healthy bone marrow donors supplied every sample. Source material: PBMCs. The origin of this receptor is a man aged 35 to 55 in good health and CMV-seropositive. The chain is built from TRBV7-9 and TRBJ1-4; tentatively, D is TRBD1 (5 bases). The DNA of the CDR3 is TGTGCCAGCAGCCCAGCGCGGGTCGGGGGTGAAAAACTGTTTTTT. Residues: CASSPARVGGEKLFF.